What follows is one T cell receptor (beta chain) and its context. The data were obtained in a study of blood T cell repertoires in COVID-19. Libraries were prepared by immunoSEQ multiplex PCR; TCRdb keeps only in-frame clonotypes and omits some of them. The table records fewer than 80,000 clones, approximately 86% of them present only once. Seattle patients were enrolled while actively infected and followed longitudinally. V dropped 2 bases and J dropped 4 bases, with 5 bases sitting between them. Per the germline V gene, CDR1 is MGHRA and CDR2 is YSYEKL. This CDR3 comprises 12 residues. The clonotype comes from an elderly man with COVID-19, enrolled during active disease. The sample consisted of peripheral blood. The rearrangement uses TRBV4-1 and TRBJ1-2; D remains unclear. The CDR3, as DNA: TGCGCCAGCAGCCAAATCGGCTATGGCTACACCTTC. This encodes CASSQIGYGYTF.